The 28 T cell receptor beta chains presented below share a single source sample, sequenced in a study of spatial heterogeneity in lung cancer. Indicated time point: blood at routine non-recurrence follow-up after resection. TCRdb analysed the 5' RACE reads with MiXCR anew, one entry per CDR3 protein. The sample includes nearly 95,000 distinct CDR3 sequences, 15% to 20% of them seen just once. The material was PBMCs, obtained at follow-up. Receptor source: a male donor with early-stage non-small cell lung cancer.

This chain links TRBV3-1 with TRBJ2-7; no firm D call. Trimming cost V 1 base and J 7 bases, with 11 bases left between them. Germline V gives CDR1 LGHDT, CDR2 YNNKEL (reference sequence). CDR3 length equals 13 residues. CDR3 DNA sequence: TGTGCCAGCAGCCAAGGATACCTCTTGGAGCAGTACTTC. As protein: CASSQGYLLEQYF.

The CDR3 nucleotides are TGCAGTGCTAGCCCCTCTGGGGGGTGGAACACCGGGGAGCTGTTTTTT. Its translation is CSASPSGGWNTGELFF. The chain carries TRBV20-1 and TRBJ2-2; tentatively, D is TRBD2 (6 bases). Germline lookup yields CDR1 DFQATT and CDR2 SNEGSKA (reference sequence). The CDR3 contains 16 residues. Trimming cost V 3 bases and J 1 base, with 15 bases left between them.

The chain links TRBV6-5 to TRBJ2-7; tentative D call: TRBD2 (6 bases). Trimming shortened V by 2 bases and J by 3 bases, and 20 bases separated the two germline ends. CDR1 is MNHEY and CDR2 is SVGAGI in the germline V gene. The length of the CDR3 is 17 residues. CDR3 DNA sequence: TGTGCCAGCAGTTACGGGACTGGAGATCTATACGGCTACGAGCAGTACTTC. It yields the protein CASSYGTGDLYGYEQYF.

This clonotype was seen many times. The rearrangement joins TRBV7-6 to TRBJ2-3, with 7 bases aligning to TRBD2. CDR1 and CDR2 (germline): SGHVS, FNYEAQ. V trimming: 2 bases; J trimming: 3 bases; junction bases outside the gene matches: 5. CDR3 length: 15 residues. CDR3 region: CASSLQGGRTDTQYF. Here the CDR3 DNA reads TGTGCCAGCAGCTTACAGGGAGGGAGGACAGATACGCAGTATTTT.

This chain connects TRBV20-1 to TRBJ2-3; 11 bases fit TRBD2. With V trimmed by 0 bases and J by 1 base, 9 bases remained unmatched. The CDR3 runs 18 residues. Germline CDR1 DFQATT, CDR2 SNEGSKA (reference sequence). The DNA for the CDR3 is TGCAGTGCTAGAGATCTAACTAGCGGGAGATGGGGCACAGATACGCAGTATTTT. Its protein is CSARDLTSGRWGTDTQYF.

The sample holds many counts of this clonotype. The chain employs TRBV9 and TRBJ2-3; no reliable D call. The CDR3 loop spans 16 amino acids. Between the trimmed V and J ends, which lost 0 bases and 7 bases, there was a span of 18 bases. The germline gives CDR1 SGDLS, CDR2 YYNGEE. The CDR3 nucleotides read TGTGCCAGCAGCGTAGGGAAGTCGCAGGTTTCACATACGCAGTATTTT. Translation: CASSVGKSQVSHTQYF.

In this sample, this clonotype turned up many times. CDR3 DNA: TGTGCCAGCAGCCCTTCGGACCGCTACGAGCAGTACGTC. Translation gives CASSPSDRYEQYV. The chain employs TRBV6-6 and TRBJ2-7; D remains ambiguous. The CDR3 contains 13 residues. Looked up from germline, CDR1 is MNHNY and CDR2 is SVGAGI (reference sequence). V lost 6 bases and J lost 3, with 12 bases in between.

The chain combines TRBV5-5 with TRBJ2-7; 8 nucleotides line up with TRBD1. CDR1 SGHKS and CDR2 YYEKEE come from the germline V gene (reference sequence). The CDR3 covers 14 residues. J was trimmed by 4 bases and V by 1 base; bases with no gene match: 4. Here the CDR3 DNA reads TGTGCCAGCAGCTTGCGTACAGGGGGGTACGAGCAGTACTTC. It specifies CASSLRTGGYEQYF.

This chain uses TRBV3-1 with TRBJ2-5, with 7 bases matching TRBD1. Trimming cost V 0 bases and J 5 bases; bases outside gene matches: 9. The germline V gene has CDR1 LGHDT and CDR2 YNNKEL (reference sequence). This CDR3 has 16 amino acids. CDR3 loop: CASSQDPSRGRETQYF. The CDR3, as DNA: TGTGCCAGCAGCCAAGATCCATCAAGGGGGCGGGAGACCCAGTACTTC.

This sequence joins TRBV18 and TRBJ1-2, with D tentatively TRBD1 (5 bases). The V end was cut by 3 bases, the J end by 8 bases, with 16 bases between. The CDR3 contains 14 residues. CDR1 and CDR2 (germline): KGHSH, LQKENI. The CDR3 reads CASSPGQGGVGYTF. The DNA of the CDR3 is TGTGCCAGCTCACCGGGCCAGGGAGGCGTCGGCTACACCTTC.

This clonotype has ten or more counts. J is TRBJ2-2 and V is TRBV12-3 or TRBV12-4, with 11 bases matching TRBD1. CDR3 length equals 16 residues. The V gene end was trimmed by 6 bases and the J gene end by 6 bases; junction bases not matched to a gene: 9. The CDR3 bases are TGTGCCAGCAGCCGCCGGGGACAGGGGGTTTCCGGGGAGCTGTTTTTT. It is translated as CASSRRGQGVSGELFF.

The chain links TRBV5-1 to TRBJ1-1, with D unclear. Trimming cost V 4 bases and J 1 base, with 8 bases left between them. This CDR3 spans 13 amino acids. Germline lookup yields CDR1 SGHRS and CDR2 YFSETQ. The CDR3 loop reads CASSREGNTEAFF. In DNA form, the CDR3 reads TGCGCCAGCAGCCGGGAGGGGAACACTGAAGCTTTCTTT.

V and J are TRBV7-8 and TRBJ1-1, with D uncertain. There are 15 residues in the CDR3. The V end lost 6 bases, the J end lost 0 bases, and 14 bases lay between the germline ends. The V gene's germline CDR1 is SGHVS and CDR2 FQNEAQ. The CDR3, as DNA: TGTGCCAGCAGACCCCCGGGAGGGATGAACACTGAAGCTTTCTTT. It specifies CASRPPGGMNTEAFF.

V and J are TRBV20-1 and TRBJ1-1; no definite D call. From germline, CDR1 is DFQATT and CDR2 SNEGSKA (reference sequence). The V end was cut by 0 bases, the J end by 1 base, with 3 bases between. The CDR3 is 12 residues long. CDR3 loop: CSARDTNTEAFF. Written as DNA, the CDR3 is TGCAGTGCTAGAGACACGAACACTGAAGCTTTCTTT.

This clonotype came up a few times. This rearrangement joins TRBV7-2 to TRBJ2-7; TRBD2 matches 7 bases. V shed 4 bases and J 3 bases; nucleotides not matched to a gene: 6. The CDR3 has 14 residues. Germline values: CDR1 SGHTA, CDR2 FQGNSA. In DNA, the CDR3 is TGTGCCAGCAGCTCGGGAGCGGGATACTACGAGCAGTACTTC. As protein: CASSSGAGYYEQYF.

This clonotype appeared a few times. The J gene is TRBJ2-2, the V gene TRBV20-1; D may be TRBD2 (5 bases). Germline V gene sequence: CDR1 DFQATT, CDR2 SNEGSKA (reference sequence). This CDR3 has 15 residues. V lost 4 bases and J 0 bases, leaving 12 bases between the germline ends. DNA of the CDR3: TGCAGTGCTAAATCTAGCACCTCGAACACCGGGGAGCTGTTTTTT. The encoded protein is CSAKSSTSNTGELFF.

The rearrangement links TRBV7-8 to TRBJ2-6, with 7 bases aligning to TRBD2. The V gene end was trimmed by 4 bases and the J gene end by 4 bases; junction bases not matched to a gene: 4. This CDR3 region has 15 residues. CDR1 and CDR2 (germline): SGHVS, FQNEAQ. The CDR3 DNA reads as TGTGCCAGCAGCTGGGAGGGATCCGGGGCCAACGTCCTGACTTTC. It specifies CASSWEGSGANVLTF.

This clonotype occurred many times. The chain links TRBV29-1 to TRBJ1-1; D unclear. Trimming pared 2 bases from V and 7 bases from J, leaving 14 bases between. CDR3 length equals 13 residues. Germline CDR1 and CDR2: SQVTM and ANQGSEA. The CDR3 DNA follows: TGCAGCGTTGAAACCGTGAGAAATAGTGAAGCTTTCTTT. Amino acids: CSVETVRNSEAFF.

The chain joins TRBV3-1 to TRBJ2-3; 11 positions agree with TRBD2. This CDR3 contains 16 residues. Trimming took 3 bases from V and 1 from J; bases not matched to a gene: 3. Germline assignment: CDR1 LGHDT and CDR2 YNNKEL (reference sequence). CDR3 in amino acids: CASSHELAGGTDTQYF. The CDR3 DNA reads TGTGCCAGCAGCCATGAACTAGCGGGGGGCACAGATACGCAGTATTTT.

This clonotype was observed a handful of times. The V and J genes are TRBV6-5 and TRBJ1-3, with no clear D. The CDR3 covers 15 residues. Trimming cost V 8 bases and J 0 bases, with 14 bases left between them. Per the germline V gene, CDR1 is MNHEY and CDR2 is SVGAGI. CDR3 bases: TGTGCCAGCGGTCAGGACCCTTTCTCTGGAAACACCATATATTTT. Protein sequence: CASGQDPFSGNTIYF.

This clonotype has just a few counts. V usage is TRBV7-2 and J usage is TRBJ2-7, with D possibly matching TRBD2 (6 bases). CDR3 length: 13 residues. Per germline, CDR1 SGHTA and CDR2 FQGNSA. Trimming took 4 bases from V and 3 from J, leaving 10 bases between them. The CDR3 is CASSSLEGYEQYV. The CDR3 coding sequence is TGTGCCAGCAGCTCCCTGGAGGGCTACGAGCAGTACGTC.

In this sample, this clonotype turned up many times. V gene TRBV7-2 combines with J gene TRBJ1-5, with D unresolved. The germline V gene encodes CDR1 SGHTA and CDR2 FQGNSA. V was clipped by 3 bases and J by 8 bases, with 11 bases between them. This CDR3 comprises 13 residues. CDR3: CASSLGGREPQHF. The CDR3 DNA follows: TGTGCCAGCAGCTTGGGCGGCCGGGAGCCCCAGCATTTT.

This clonotype was counted between two and nine times. The chain has TRBV12-3 or TRBV12-4 and TRBJ2-1, with 8 positions matching TRBD1. J gave up 0 bases and V 4 bases, and 8 bases lay outside the gene matches. CDR3 size: 17 residues. The CDR3 bases are TGTGCCAGCAGTTCCAGACAGGGGTCAACCTCCTACAATGAGCAGTTCTTC. Amino acids: CASSSRQGSTSYNEQFF.

This clonotype was detected only a few times. CDR3 in DNA: TGCGCCAGCAGCCCCGGCGCCAGGGGGGCAGAGACCCAGTACTTC. Amino acids: CASSPGARGAETQYF. The chain recombines TRBV4-1 with TRBJ2-5, with D tentatively TRBD1 (7 bases). The CDR3 contains 15 residues. Trimming took 4 bases from V and 4 from J, leaving 16 bases between them. Germline V lookup: CDR1 MGHRA, CDR2 YSYEKL.

This clonotype came up many times. The CDR3 is CASSLRGPGANVLTF. CDR3 DNA sequence: TGTGCCAGCAGCTTAAGGGGTCCTGGGGCCAACGTCCTGACTTTC. The V and J genes are TRBV7-2 and TRBJ2-6; a weak D match, TRBD1 (5 bases). V was shortened by 2 bases and J by 2 bases, with 7 bases between the two germline ends. Germline V CDR1 and CDR2: SGHTA, FQGNSA. This CDR3 has 15 residues.

The table lists this clonotype with a few counts. The gene calls are TRBV11-3 and TRBJ2-3, with 9 bases that match TRBD2. Trimming took 4 bases from V and 14 from J; bases not matched to a gene: 4. In germline, CDR1 is SGHNT, CDR2 YENEEA. This CDR3 spans 11 amino acids. CDR3 amino acids: CASSSGTSMYF. The CDR3 DNA reads as TGTGCCAGCAGCTCCGGGACTAGCATGTATTTT.

The CDR3 DNA reads as TGCAGTGCTAGAGATCGGTCTGGGGTCGGGCAGCCCCAGCATTTT. Translating it yields CSARDRSGVGQPQHF. The chain recombines TRBV20-1 with TRBJ1-5; D not resolved. The V end lost 0 bases, the J end lost 7 bases, and 16 bases lay between the germline ends. Germline values: CDR1 DFQATT, CDR2 SNEGSKA (reference sequence). CDR3 length equals 15 residues.

The J gene is TRBJ2-7, the V gene TRBV6-5; D is perhaps TRBD2 (6 bases). This CDR3 region has 15 residues. Trimming left V 6 bases short and J 2 bases short, with 17 bases between. Germline CDR1 MNHEY, CDR2 SVGAGI. Here the CDR3 DNA reads TGTGCCAGCAGCTTCGGAGGGGCACTAACCTACGAGCAGTACTTC. This codes for CASSFGGALTYEQYF.